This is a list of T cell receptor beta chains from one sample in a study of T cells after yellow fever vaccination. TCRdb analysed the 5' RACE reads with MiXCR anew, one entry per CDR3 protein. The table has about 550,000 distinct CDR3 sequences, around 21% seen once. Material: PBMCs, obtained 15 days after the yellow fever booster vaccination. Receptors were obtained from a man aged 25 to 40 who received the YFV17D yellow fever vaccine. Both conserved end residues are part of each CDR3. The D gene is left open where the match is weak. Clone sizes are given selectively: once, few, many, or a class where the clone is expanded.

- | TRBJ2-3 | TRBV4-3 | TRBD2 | CASSLTGAGSTDTQYF | TGCGCCAGCAGTCTTACGGGAGCGGGGAGCACAGATACGCAGTATTTT
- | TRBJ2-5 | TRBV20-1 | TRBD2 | CSAPGLAGAQETQYF | TGCAGTGCCCCGGGACTAGCGGGAGCACAAGAGACCCAGTACTTC
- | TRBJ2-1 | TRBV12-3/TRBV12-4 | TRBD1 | CASSLAEPGTGSDEQFF | TGTGCCAGCAGTTTAGCCGAACCCGGGACAGGGTCGGATGAGCAGTTCTTC
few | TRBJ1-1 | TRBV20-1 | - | CSARGVMNTEAFF | TGCAGTGCTAGAGGAGTAATGAACACTGAAGCTTTCTTT
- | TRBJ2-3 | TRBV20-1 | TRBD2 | CSARDSSGVADTQYF | TGCAGTGCTAGAGATTCTAGCGGGGTTGCAGATACGCAGTATTTT
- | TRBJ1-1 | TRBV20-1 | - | CSARVAMGTEAFF | TGCAGTGCTAGAGTCGCCATGGGGACAGAAGCTTTCTTT
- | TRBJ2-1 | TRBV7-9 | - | CASILGFVRGDEQFF | TGTGCCAGCATCCTTGGTTTCGTAAGAGGCGATGAGCAGTTCTTC
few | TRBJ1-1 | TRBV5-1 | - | CASSLWDTNTEAFF | TGCGCCAGCAGCTTGTGGGACACGAACACTGAAGCTTTCTTT
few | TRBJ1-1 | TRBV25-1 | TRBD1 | CASSTEGTGAEAFF | TGTGCCAGCAGCACGGAAGGGACAGGGGCTGAAGCTTTCTTT
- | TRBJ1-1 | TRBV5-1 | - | CASSFSTNTEDFF | TGCGCCAGCAGCTTCTCAACGAACACTGAAGATTTCTTT
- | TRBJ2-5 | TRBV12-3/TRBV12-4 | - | CASSFGFQETQYF | TGTGCCAGCAGTTTCGGCTTCCAAGAGACCCAGTACTTC
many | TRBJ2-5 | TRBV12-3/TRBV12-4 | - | CASSLTDQETQYF | TGTGCCAGCAGTCTGACCGACCAAGAGACCCAGTACTTC
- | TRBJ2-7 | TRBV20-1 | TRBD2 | CSARDSPSGEQYF | TGCAGTGCTAGAGACAGCCCTAGCGGAGAGCAGTACTTC
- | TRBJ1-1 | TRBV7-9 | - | CASSLSMLATEAFF | TGTGCCAGCAGCTTAAGTATGTTAGCGACTGAAGCTTTCTTT
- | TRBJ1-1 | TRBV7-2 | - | CASSPTGSGTEAFF | TGTGCCAGCAGCCCCACAGGGAGCGGCACTGAAGCTTTCTTT
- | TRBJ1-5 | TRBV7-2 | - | CASSSSRLTPPQHF | TGTGCCAGCAGTTCATCCCGTCTCACCCCGCCCCAGCATTTT
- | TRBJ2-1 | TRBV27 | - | CASSLPQGLLPNEQFF | TGTGCCAGCAGTTTACCTCAGGGACTTCTCCCCAATGAGCAGTTCTTC
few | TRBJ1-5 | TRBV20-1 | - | CSARKSQVQPQHF | TGCAGTGCTAGAAAATCTCAGGTTCAGCCCCAGCATTTT
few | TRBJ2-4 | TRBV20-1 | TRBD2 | CSASWASGRARNIQYF | TGCAGTGCTAGTTGGGCGAGCGGGAGGGCCCGAAACATTCAGTACTTC
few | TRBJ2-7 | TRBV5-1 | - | CASSLWGSDEQYF | TGCGCCAGCAGCTTGTGGGGTAGCGACGAGCAGTACTTC
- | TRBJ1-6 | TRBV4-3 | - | CASSQDLRGPFHF | TGCGCCAGCAGCCAAGATCTGAGGGGTCCATTTCACTTT
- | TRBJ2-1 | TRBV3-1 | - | CASSNRGPSYNEQFF | TGTGCCAGCAGCAACCGGGGCCCCTCCTACAATGAGCAGTTCTTC
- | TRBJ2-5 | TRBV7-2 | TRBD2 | CASSSGGQETQYF | TGTGCCAGCAGCTCGGGGGGTCAAGAGACCCAGTACTTC
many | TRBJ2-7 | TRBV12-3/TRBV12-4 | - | CASRGNSYEQYF | TGTGCCAGCAGGGGAAACTCCTACGAGCAGTACTTC
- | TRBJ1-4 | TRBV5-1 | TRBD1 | CASSLRGGAGEKLFF | TGCGCCAGCAGCTTGCGAGGGGGCGCGGGTGAAAAACTGTTTTTT
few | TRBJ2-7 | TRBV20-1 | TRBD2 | CSAQGLRGGPEQYF | TGCAGTGCTCAGGGACTCCGCGGGGGACCCGAGCAGTACTTC
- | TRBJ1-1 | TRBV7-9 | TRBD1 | CASSRQAQGAGTEAFF | TGTGCCAGCAGCCGCCAAGCCCAGGGGGCCGGCACTGAAGCTTTCTTT
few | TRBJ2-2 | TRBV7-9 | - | CASRGSLGVTGELFF | TGTGCCAGCAGGGGTAGCTTGGGTGTCACCGGGGAGCTGTTTTTT
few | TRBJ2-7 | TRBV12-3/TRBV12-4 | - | CASSLGRFVASSYEQYF | TGTGCCAGCAGCCTTGGGAGATTTGTCGCGAGTTCTTACGAGCAGTACTTC
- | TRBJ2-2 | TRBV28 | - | CASSSIPAGELFF | TGTGCCAGCAGTTCCATCCCGGCCGGGGAGCTGTTTTTT
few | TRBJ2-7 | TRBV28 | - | CASNRGGGYEQYF | TGTGCCAGCAACCGCGGAGGGGGCTACGAGCAGTACTTC
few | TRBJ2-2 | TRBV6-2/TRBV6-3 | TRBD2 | CASSRKRGPGLAGDTGELFF | TGTGCCAGCAGCCGCAAACGGGGACCTGGACTAGCGGGAGACACCGGGGAGCTGTTTTTT
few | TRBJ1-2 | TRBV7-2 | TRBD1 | CASTLGQGRNYGYTF | TGTGCCAGCACCTTAGGACAGGGGAGGAACTATGGCTACACCTTC
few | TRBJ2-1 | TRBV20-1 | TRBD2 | CSAALALAGGNEQFF | TGCAGTGCTGCCCTGGCACTAGCGGGGGGGAATGAGCAGTTCTTC
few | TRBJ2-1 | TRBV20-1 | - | CSAANRAGSWSDEQFF | TGCAGTGCTGCGAACAGGGCAGGTAGCTGGTCGGATGAGCAGTTCTTC
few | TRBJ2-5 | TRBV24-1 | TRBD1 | CATSDSGQYKETQYF | TGTGCCACCAGTGATTCGGGACAGTACAAAGAGACCCAGTACTTC
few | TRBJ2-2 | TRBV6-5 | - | CASSYSVGGELFF | TGTGCCAGCAGTTACTCGGTGGGCGGGGAGCTGTTTTTT
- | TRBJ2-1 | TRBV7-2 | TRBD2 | CASSPGSAAGWNEQFF | TGTGCCAGCAGCCCGGGGTCGGCAGCGGGATGGAATGAGCAGTTCTTC
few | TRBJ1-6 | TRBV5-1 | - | CASSSLSHSGSPLHF | TGCGCCAGCAGCTCCCTCAGTCATTCGGGTTCACCCCTCCACTTT
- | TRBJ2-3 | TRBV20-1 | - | CSASGVPPTDTQYF | TGCAGTGCTAGCGGGGTACCCCCCACAGATACGCAGTATTTT
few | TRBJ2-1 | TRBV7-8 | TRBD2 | CASSPLGGLAGRNEQFF | TGTGCCAGCAGCCCCCTAGGCGGGCTAGCGGGAAGGAATGAGCAGTTCTTC
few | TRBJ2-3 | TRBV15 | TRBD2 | CATSLGLAGEVVEDTQYF | TGTGCCACCAGCCTCGGACTAGCGGGAGAGGTAGTGGAAGATACGCAGTATTTT
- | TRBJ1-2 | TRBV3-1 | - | CASSQEIGTNYGYTF | TGTGCCAGCAGCCAAGAGATTGGGACAAACTATGGCTACACCTTC
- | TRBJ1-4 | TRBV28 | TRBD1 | CASSYVTGGSEKLFF | TGTGCCAGCAGTTACGTTACAGGGGGGAGTGAAAAACTGTTTTTT
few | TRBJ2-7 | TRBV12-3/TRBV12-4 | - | CASRAGVAYEQYF | TGTGCCAGCAGGGCAGGGGTAGCTTACGAGCAGTACTTC
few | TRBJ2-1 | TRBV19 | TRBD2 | CAGIAGGYNEQFF | TGTGCCGGAATAGCGGGAGGCTACAATGAGCAGTTCTTC
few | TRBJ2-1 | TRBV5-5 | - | CASSLGLPESSYNEQFF | TGTGCCAGCAGCTTGGGTCTACCCGAGAGCTCCTACAATGAGCAGTTCTTC
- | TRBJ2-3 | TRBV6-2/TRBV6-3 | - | CASTDRITQYF | TGTGCCAGCACGGACCGAATTACGCAGTATTTT
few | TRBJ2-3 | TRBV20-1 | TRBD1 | CSAPDRGGTDTQYF | TGCAGTGCACCGGACAGGGGGGGCACAGATACGCAGTATTTT
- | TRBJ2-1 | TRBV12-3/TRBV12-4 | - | CASSWSNEQFF | TGTGCCAGCAGTTGGAGCAATGAGCAGTTCTTC
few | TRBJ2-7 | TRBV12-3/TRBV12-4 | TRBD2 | CASGGGGGTYEQYF | TGTGCCAGCGGTGGTGGGGGGGGAACCTACGAGCAGTACTTC
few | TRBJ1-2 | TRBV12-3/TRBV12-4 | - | CASSPPMLREGNYGYTF | TGTGCCAGCAGTCCCCCGATGTTGAGGGAAGGGAACTATGGCTACACCTTC
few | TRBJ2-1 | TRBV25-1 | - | CASASGTRGYNEQFF | TGTGCCAGCGCTTCCGGGACAAGAGGCTACAATGAGCAGTTCTTC
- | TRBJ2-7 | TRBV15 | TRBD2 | CATSREREYYYEQYF | TGTGCCACCAGCAGAGAGCGGGAGTATTACTACGAGCAGTACTTC
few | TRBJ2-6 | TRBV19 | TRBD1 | CASSMVRGPGANVLTF | TGTGCCAGTAGTATGGTCAGGGGGCCCGGGGCCAACGTCCTGACTTTC
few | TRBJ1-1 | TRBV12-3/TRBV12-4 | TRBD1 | CASSLNRGWDTEAFF | TGTGCCAGCAGTCTCAACAGGGGATGGGACACTGAAGCTTTCTTT
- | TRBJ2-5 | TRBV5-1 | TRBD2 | CASSLLAGEGETQYF | TGCGCCAGCAGCTTGCTAGCGGGAGAGGGAGAGACCCAGTACTTC